The 30 T cell receptor beta chains given below trace back to one sample, sequenced in a study of blood T cell repertoires in COVID-19. Profiled with immunoSEQ multiplex PCR; TCRdb holds only in-frame clones, not every one. Altogether fewer than 200,000 clones are present, about 85% being singletons, with the ten largest covering around a quarter. What was sequenced was peripheral blood. The receptor source for this set is a man aged 55 to 69 with acute or convalescent COVID-19.

The rearrangement links TRBV9 to TRBJ1-1; 8 bases fit TRBD1. Germline V gives CDR1 SGDLS, CDR2 YYNGEE. This CDR3 is built from 13 residues. The J segment lost 4 bases and the V segment lost 3 bases, leaving 2 bases of the junction unmatched. CDR3 loop: CASSGDRGTEAFF. Written as DNA, the CDR3 is TGTGCCAGCAGCGGAGACAGGGGCACTGAAGCTTTCTTT.

V usage is TRBV10-3 and J usage is TRBJ2-5; 10 positions agree with TRBD2. The CDR3 extends over 17 amino acids. The V gene end was trimmed by 3 bases and the J gene end by 5 bases; junction bases not matched to a gene: 12. Germline V gives CDR1 ENHRY, CDR2 SYGVKD. CDR3 sequence (DNA): TGTGCCATCAGTGATGGGGGGATTGGTAGCGGGAGGGAGACCCAGTACTTC. Protein product: CAISDGGIGSGRETQYF.

The V call is TRBV5-8, the J call TRBJ2-1; TRBD2 is a possible D gene (6 bases). The CDR3 totals 15 residues. V was clipped by 2 bases and J by 3 bases, with 12 bases between them. The germline CDR1 and CDR2 sequences are SGHTS and YDEGEE. CDR3 coding DNA: TGTGCCAGCAGCTTCCGGGGAGGCGGCTACAATGAGCAGTTCTTC. This codes for CASSFRGGGYNEQFF.

The chain is built from TRBV5-8 and TRBJ2-1, with TRBD1 identical over 8 bases. V shed 2 bases, J shed 5 bases, and the junction held 9 bases outside the gene matches. Germline-derived CDR1 and CDR2 are SGHTS and YDEGEE. The CDR3 extends over 16 amino acids. CDR3 in amino acids: CASSFWQGARDNEQFF. In DNA form, the CDR3 reads TGTGCCAGCAGCTTCTGGCAGGGGGCGCGCGACAATGAGCAGTTCTTC.

The rearrangement joins TRBV12-5 to TRBJ1-4, with unresolved D. From germline, CDR1 is LGHNT and CDR2 FRNRAP. Trimming shortened V by 1 base and J by 11 bases, and 8 bases separated the two germline ends. This CDR3 is built from 12 residues. This CDR3 reads CASGLGPGKLFF. The CDR3 DNA follows: TGTGCTAGTGGTTTGGGGCCGGGGAAACTGTTTTTT.

The chain carries TRBV5-1 and TRBJ1-2; 7 bases match TRBD1. Losses at the gene ends were 3 bases for V and 6 bases for J; bases not matched to a gene: 8. The length of the CDR3 is 14 residues. The germline CDR1 and CDR2 sequences are SGHRS and YFSETQ. In nucleotides, the CDR3 is TGCGCCAGCAGCTCCACAGGGGAACTTCATGGCTACACCTTC. Translated: CASSSTGELHGYTF.

The J gene is TRBJ1-2, the V gene TRBV11-2; 7 bases are shared with TRBD1. Germline V lookup: CDR1 SGHAT, CDR2 FQNNGV. Trimming cost V 3 bases and J 8 bases; bases outside gene matches: 9. The CDR3 sequence is 14 residues long. CDR3 sequence (DNA): TGTGCCAGCAGCTTGGGCGACAGGGTAGGCGGCTACACCTTC. Its translation is CASSLGDRVGGYTF.

The CDR3 DNA reads TGTGCCAGCAGCTTTCCTCCAGGGTCGAACACTGAAGCTTTCTTT. As protein: CASSFPPGSNTEAFF. The chain links TRBV7-9 to TRBJ1-1, with D possibly TRBD1 on 5 matching bases. CDR1 is SEHNR, CDR2 FQNEAQ, per germline (reference sequence). This CDR3 is 15 amino acids long. V gave up 3 bases and J gave up 1 base, with 12 bases separating them.

The V call is TRBV23-1, the J call TRBJ2-7; 14 bases line up with TRBD2. TRBV23-1 is identified as an open reading frame with a role that is uncertain. The length of the CDR3 is 18 residues. V dropped 3 bases and J dropped 3; count of bases not matched to a gene: 10. In nucleotides, the CDR3 is TGCGCCAGCAGTCATACTGGGACTAGCGGGAGACTAGGCTACGAGCAGTACTTC. It translates to CASSHTGTSGRLGYEQYF.

The chain employs TRBV28 and TRBJ1-2; D gene unclear. The V end lost 2 bases, the J end lost 0 bases, and 7 bases lay between the germline ends. CDR3 length: 14 residues. Germline CDR1 MDHEN, CDR2 SYDVKM. The CDR3 DNA reads as TGTGCCAGCAGTTTAGGCCCAGCTAACTATGGCTACACCTTC. This sequence encodes CASSLGPANYGYTF.

The J gene is TRBJ1-2, the V gene TRBV27; 9 nucleotides match TRBD1. V trimming: 4 bases; J trimming: 5 bases; junction bases outside the gene matches: 2. The CDR3 is 13 amino acids. CDR1 MNHEY and CDR2 SMNVEV come from the germline V gene (reference sequence). The CDR3 loop is CASSSTGGYGYTF. CDR3 nucleotide sequence: TGTGCCAGCAGTTCGACAGGGGGGTATGGCTACACCTTC.

The V call is TRBV5-1, the J call TRBJ1-1; 8 bases are a match to TRBD1. Unmatched junction bases numbered 5, after V lost 7 bases and J lost 3 bases. The CDR3 extends over 13 amino acids. CDR1 and CDR2 from the germline V gene are SGHRS and YFSETQ. In nucleotides, the CDR3 is TGCGCCAGCGCCGGGACAGGCGACACTGAAGCTTTCTTT. It encodes CASAGTGDTEAFF.

The gene calls are TRBV27 and TRBJ1-5, with TRBD1 matching over 8 bases. This CDR3 has 15 amino acids. V shed 3 bases and J 9 bases; nucleotides not matched to a gene: 10. The germline gives CDR1 MNHEY, CDR2 SMNVEV (reference sequence). The CDR3 protein is CASSFTGQGRTPQHF. The CDR3 coding sequence is TGTGCCAGCAGTTTTACTGGACAGGGCCGGACGCCCCAGCATTTT.

This clone was seen only once. This chain uses TRBV5-4 with TRBJ1-1, with a tentative D call TRBD1 (6 bases). The CDR3 sequence is 14 residues long. V gave up 4 bases and J gave up 5 bases, with 15 bases separating them. The germline CDR1 and CDR2 sequences are SGHNT and YYREEE (reference sequence). DNA for the CDR3: TGTGCCAGCAGCGTCACAGGGCTTTGGACTGAAGCTTTCTTT. Translation: CASSVTGLWTEAFF.

V gene TRBV6-5 combines with J gene TRBJ2-7, with TRBD2 as a possible D gene (5 bases). The CDR3 is 14 amino acids. Germline V gene data show CDR1 as MNHEY and CDR2 as SVGAGI. V was clipped by 0 bases and J by 3 bases, with 9 bases between them. CDR3 sequence (DNA): TGTGCCAGCAGTTACTCAGGACTGGACTACGAGCAGTACTTC. Protein product: CASSYSGLDYEQYF.

This chain links TRBV5-4 with TRBJ1-4, with D perhaps matching TRBD1 (6 bases). Trimming removed 3 bases from V and 8 bases from J, with 20 bases in between. The CDR3 totals 16 residues. The germline V gene has CDR1 SGHNT and CDR2 YYREEE (reference sequence). CDR3 DNA sequence: TGTGCCAGCAGCTCACAGGGCGGGAGGTGGCGAGAAAAACTGTTTTTT. It encodes CASSSQGGRWREKLFF.

The rearrangement links TRBV12-5 to TRBJ2-1; maybe TRBD1 (6 bases). The V end was cut by 3 bases, the J end by 9 bases, with 12 bases between. The CDR3 is made up of 13 amino acids. Germline lookup yields CDR1 LGHNT and CDR2 FRNRAP. The CDR3 DNA reads TGTGCTAGTGGTTTTGAGGGGGTCAGTGAGCAGTTCTTC. Translating it yields CASGFEGVSEQFF.

This clone was seen a handful of times. V is TRBV27 and J is TRBJ1-4; 10 bases fit TRBD1. This CDR3 spans 15 amino acids. J was trimmed by 8 bases and V by 4 bases; bases with no gene match: 7. Germline values: CDR1 MNHEY, CDR2 SMNVEV (reference sequence). The CDR3 is CASSWTGTGDEKLFF. The CDR3, as DNA: TGTGCCAGCAGTTGGACCGGGACAGGGGACGAAAAACTGTTTTTT.

This clone was seen a handful of times. The rearrangement uses TRBV29-1 and TRBJ1-2, with a possible D match to TRBD1 (5 bases). From germline, CDR1 is SQVTM and CDR2 ANQGSEA. This CDR3 region has 11 residues. V lost 4 bases and J 5 bases, leaving 8 bases between the germline ends. The CDR3 bases are TGCAGCGTTGGGACAAATTATGGCTACACCTTC. Its protein product is CSVGTNYGYTF.

V and J are TRBV6-5 and TRBJ2-1; the D gene is possibly TRBD2 (6 bases). The CDR3 is 13 residues long. Per the germline V gene, CDR1 is MNHEY and CDR2 is SVGAGI. V shed 0 bases and J shed 9 bases, with 9 bases lying between them. The CDR3 here is CASSYSPRGEQFF. DNA of the CDR3: TGTGCCAGCAGTTACTCACCGCGGGGTGAGCAGTTCTTC.

CDR3 sequence reads: CASSLAPLSSGNTIYF. The CDR3 DNA reads TGCGCCAGCAGCTTGGCCCCGCTGAGCTCCGGAAACACCATATATTTT. This chain joins TRBV5-1 and TRBJ1-3; D gene ambiguous. The germline gives CDR1 SGHRS, CDR2 YFSETQ. V lost 0 bases, J lost 4 bases, and 14 bases lay in between. The CDR3 is made up of 16 amino acids.

V usage is TRBV9 and J usage is TRBJ2-3; the match to TRBD2 covers 7 bases. From germline, CDR1 is SGDLS and CDR2 YYNGEE. This CDR3 comprises 15 residues. Losses at the gene ends were 3 bases for V and 0 bases for J; bases not matched to a gene: 4. CDR3 protein: CASSGGRGSTDTQYF. The CDR3 DNA is TGTGCCAGCAGCGGAGGGAGGGGCAGCACAGATACGCAGTATTTT.

The V gene is TRBV6-6, the J gene TRBJ2-1; 7 nucleotides agree with TRBD2. CDR1 MNHNY and CDR2 SVGAGI come from the germline V gene (reference sequence). V was pared by 7 bases and J by 7 bases, with 7 bases of the junction left unmatched. The CDR3 loop spans 13 amino acids. For the CDR3, the DNA is TGTGCCAGCACCGACACCGGGAGGAATGAGCAGTTCTTC. Its protein is CASTDTGRNEQFF.

The chain is built from TRBV12-3 or TRBV12-4 and TRBJ2-1; a weak D match, TRBD1 (5 bases). Trimming took off 1 base at V and 8 bases at J, with 9 bases between the two ends. This CDR3 has 13 amino acids. The CDR3 loop reads CASSLGTGDEQFF. The CDR3 DNA reads TGTGCCAGCAGTTTAGGTACAGGAGATGAGCAGTTCTTC.

The V call is TRBV30, the J call TRBJ1-6, with 11 bases aligning to TRBD1. J gave up 8 bases and V 2 bases, and 2 bases lay outside the gene matches. This CDR3 is 14 amino acids long. Germline assignment: CDR1 GTSNPN and CDR2 SVGIG (reference sequence). The CDR3 nucleotides are TGTGCCTGGAGTACGGGACAGGGGGATTCACCCCTCCACTTT. This codes for CAWSTGQGDSPLHF.

The chain couples TRBV5-4 to TRBJ1-1, with D tentatively TRBD1 (5 bases). Germline CDR1 and CDR2: SGHNT and YYREEE (reference sequence). V was cut by 4 bases and J by 0 bases, with 16 bases left in between. The CDR3 spans 16 residues. The CDR3 nucleotides are TGTGCCAGCAGCAGAGGAGCCGGACAAATGAACACTGAAGCTTTCTTT. Translating it yields CASSRGAGQMNTEAFF.

V usage is TRBV27 and J usage is TRBJ2-7; 12 nucleotides align to TRBD1. The CDR3 is 14 amino acids. J lost 12 bases, V lost 3 bases, and 9 bases had no gene match. The germline V gene encodes CDR1 MNHEY and CDR2 SMNVEV (reference sequence). DNA of the CDR3: TGTGCCAGCAGTTTGAGGGACAGGGGGCTGTTTAGGTACGTC. This sequence encodes CASSLRDRGLFRYV.

This chain joins TRBV11-1 and TRBJ2-7; tentatively, D is TRBD1 (7 bases). Trimming removed 2 bases at V and 6 bases at J, with 11 bases between. The V gene's germline CDR1 is SGHAT and CDR2 FQDESV (reference sequence). The CDR3 runs to 13 residues. For the CDR3, the DNA is TGTGCCAGCAGCTTAAACAGGGGAGGCGAGCAGTACTTC. Translated, it gives CASSLNRGGEQYF.

The rearrangement uses TRBV11-3 and TRBJ2-5; the D gene is possibly TRBD1 (5 bases). Germline CDR1 is SGHNT and CDR2 is YENEEA. Trimming cost V 3 bases and J 2 bases, with 13 bases left between them. CDR3 size: 15 residues. CDR3 in amino acids: CASSFVAGLQETQYF. The DNA of the CDR3 is TGTGCCAGCAGCTTCGTGGCAGGGCTACAAGAGACCCAGTACTTC.

This chain connects TRBV4-1 to TRBJ2-1, with 9 bases that match TRBD1. The trim removed 1 base at V and 6 bases at J, leaving 4 bases unmatched. Germline V gene sequence: CDR1 MGHRA, CDR2 YSYEKL. The CDR3 is made up of 15 amino acids. CDR3 sequence: CASSQVQGAGNEQFF. CDR3 bases: TGCGCCAGCAGCCAAGTACAGGGGGCGGGCAATGAGCAGTTCTTC.